The 16 T cell receptor beta chains in this list originate from one sample, sequenced in a study of CD8 T cells in ankylosing spondylitis. TCRdb independently ran MiXCR on the 5' RACE reads; one entry per CDR3 protein. The table lists 300,000 to 400,000 distinct CDR3 sequences, approximately 14% of them singletons, with approximately 1.1% in the top ten. Sequencing was carried out using blood, either unsorted or a sorted T cell fraction (not recorded which). The origin of the receptors is a male donor with ankylosing spondylitis or in good health (not recorded which).

The chain joins TRBV20-1 to TRBJ2-7; the match to TRBD2 covers 10 bases. With 5 bases clipped from V and 7 bases from J, the junction kept 11 bases outside the gene matches. Germline assignment: CDR1 DFQATT and CDR2 SNEGSKA (reference sequence). The CDR3 contains 14 residues. CDR3 DNA: TGCAGTGCTCCAATAAGCGGGGGGGCTGATGAGCAGTACTTC. Protein: CSAPISGGADEQYF.

This sequence joins TRBV12-3 or TRBV12-4 and TRBJ1-2; D is unclear. This CDR3 has 12 amino acids. V was shortened by 8 bases and J by 1 base, with 8 bases between the two germline ends. CDR3 coding DNA: TGTGCCAGCGGTACACTTAACTATGGCTACACCTTC. Residues: CASGTLNYGYTF.

This chain joins TRBV20-1 and TRBJ1-6, with 9 bases fitting TRBD1. V was pared by 6 bases and J by 9 bases, with 9 bases of the junction left unmatched. The germline V gene encodes CDR1 DFQATT and CDR2 SNEGSKA (reference sequence). The CDR3 has 14 residues. CDR3 DNA sequence: TGCAGTGCCGGGCCCGGACAGGGGATTTCACCCCTCCACTTT. Amino acid sequence: CSAGPGQGISPLHF.

The chain has TRBV3-1 and TRBJ2-1; D may be TRBD2 (6 bases). The V and J ends lost 2 bases and 7 bases respectively, with 12 bases between them. CDR1 and CDR2 from the germline V gene are LGHDT and YNNKEL (reference sequence). The CDR3 is 14 residues long. The CDR3 spells CASSQRTMDNEQFF. The CDR3 nucleotides read TGTGCCAGCAGCCAACGGACTATGGATAATGAGCAGTTCTTC.

This clonotype was recorded at least ten times. The rearrangement uses TRBV2 and TRBJ2-1; 7 bases are shared with TRBD1. The germline V gene encodes CDR1 SNHLY and CDR2 FYNNEI. V shed 6 bases and J 2 bases; nucleotides not matched to a gene: 4. The CDR3 is made up of 14 amino acids. Written as DNA, the CDR3 is TGTGCCAGCAGCCGGGACAGAGCCTACAATGAGCAGTTCTTC. Translating gives CASSRDRAYNEQFF.

The chain carries TRBV5-1 and TRBJ2-7; D tentatively fits TRBD1 or TRBD2 (7 bases each). The CDR3 has 16 residues. Per the germline V gene, CDR1 is SGHRS and CDR2 is YFSETQ. Deletions cut 4 bases from V and 2 bases from J, with 19 bases between. As DNA, the CDR3 is TGCGCCAGCAGCCGCGGGGGACAGCCTAATACCTACGAGCAGTACTTC. Its translation: CASSRGGQPNTYEQYF.

This clonotype occurred a few times. The chain recombines TRBV28 with TRBJ1-1; 8 positions match TRBD1. The CDR3 loop spans 16 amino acids. Losses at the gene ends were 5 bases for V and 1 base for J; bases not matched to a gene: 9. Germline CDR1 MDHEN, CDR2 SYDVKM. Written as DNA, the CDR3 is TGTGCCAGCAGTCCCATGGGGCAGGGGGCGAACACTGAAGCTTTCTTT. As protein: CASSPMGQGANTEAFF.

This chain joins TRBV10-3 and TRBJ2-5; the D gene is possibly TRBD2 (6 bases). CDR1 ENHRY and CDR2 SYGVKD come from the germline V gene. The CDR3 consists of 15 residues. V was clipped by 4 bases and J by 4 bases, with 16 bases between them. This chain's CDR3 is CAISVTSSPAETQYF. The CDR3 coding sequence is TGTGCCATCAGTGTCACTAGCAGCCCTGCAGAGACCCAGTACTTC.

The CDR3 sequence: CASSEAGSVSYEQYF. CDR3 in DNA: TGTGCCAGCAGTGAAGCGGGCTCCGTCTCCTACGAGCAGTACTTC. V gene TRBV6-1 combines with J gene TRBJ2-7, with unresolved D. CDR1 is MNHNS, CDR2 SASEGT, per germline. The V end was cut by 0 bases, the J end by 0 bases, with 9 bases between. This CDR3 is built from 15 residues.

This clonotype has just a few counts. The CDR3 protein is CASSLVVGQVGEQYF. The CDR3 DNA reads as TGTGCCAGCAGTTTAGTAGTGGGACAGGTGGGGGAGCAGTACTTC. The rearrangement joins TRBV12-3 or TRBV12-4 to TRBJ2-7; 8 bases are shared with TRBD1. V was pared by 1 base and J by 7 bases, with 9 bases of the junction left unmatched. This CDR3 region has 15 residues.

This clonotype was seen a handful of times. V and J are TRBV5-1 and TRBJ2-6; 8 positions agree with TRBD1. CDR3 size: 20 residues. V lost 4 bases, J lost 1 base, and 16 bases stayed unmatched. Germline CDR1 SGHRS, CDR2 YFSETQ. CDR3: CASSPLGIGTGLSGANVLTF. CDR3 nucleotide sequence: TGCGCCAGCAGCCCCCTGGGGATAGGGACAGGTCTTTCTGGGGCCAACGTCCTGACTTTC.

V usage is TRBV30 and J usage is TRBJ1-5; D not resolved. The length of the CDR3 is 13 residues. V lost 4 bases and J lost 4, with 11 bases in between. CDR1 is GTSNPN and CDR2 is SVGIG in the germline V gene (reference sequence). The CDR3, as DNA: TGTGCCTGGAATTTGGGGTCGAATCAGCCCCAGCATTTT. Residues: CAWNLGSNQPQHF.

This clonotype was detected a few times. The chain uses TRBV4-2 and TRBJ2-7; D is perhaps TRBD1 (6 bases). The CDR3 has 17 amino acids. Looked up from germline, CDR1 is LGHNA and CDR2 is YNFKEQ. With 0 bases removed from V and 0 bases from J, the gap between germline ends came to 15 bases. The CDR3 reads CASSQDGKGQISYEQYF. In DNA form, the CDR3 reads TGTGCCAGCAGCCAAGACGGAAAAGGACAGATCTCCTACGAGCAGTACTTC.

This clonotype was seen a handful of times. J is TRBJ1-4 and V is TRBV4-2; D might be TRBD1 (6 bases). The V end was cut by 4 bases, the J end by 8 bases, with 14 bases between. The germline CDR1 and CDR2 sequences are LGHNA and YNFKEQ. CDR3 size: 14 residues. CDR3 in amino acids: CASSPVGGGEKLFF. The DNA for the CDR3 is TGTGCCAGCAGCCCTGTAGGAGGGGGGGAAAAACTGTTTTTT.

The rearrangement links TRBV12-3 or TRBV12-4 to TRBJ2-6; a possible D gene is TRBD1 (5 bases). Trimming pared 3 bases from V and 1 base from J, leaving 13 bases between. The CDR3 spans 17 residues. This CDR3 reads CASSLRTPKSGANVLTF. CDR3 DNA sequence: TGTGCCAGCAGTTTGAGGACACCCAAGTCTGGGGCCAACGTCCTGACTTTC.

This clonotype was picked up many times. The V call is TRBV5-1, the J call TRBJ2-1, with D perhaps matching TRBD2 (6 bases). Trimming shortened V by 0 bases and J by 6 bases, and 13 bases separated the two germline ends. The CDR3 consists of 15 residues. Germline loops: CDR1 SGHRS, CDR2 YFSETQ. The CDR3 loop reads CASSLAPGAGNEQFF. CDR3 nucleotide sequence: TGCGCCAGCAGCTTGGCACCGGGAGCGGGCAATGAGCAGTTCTTC.